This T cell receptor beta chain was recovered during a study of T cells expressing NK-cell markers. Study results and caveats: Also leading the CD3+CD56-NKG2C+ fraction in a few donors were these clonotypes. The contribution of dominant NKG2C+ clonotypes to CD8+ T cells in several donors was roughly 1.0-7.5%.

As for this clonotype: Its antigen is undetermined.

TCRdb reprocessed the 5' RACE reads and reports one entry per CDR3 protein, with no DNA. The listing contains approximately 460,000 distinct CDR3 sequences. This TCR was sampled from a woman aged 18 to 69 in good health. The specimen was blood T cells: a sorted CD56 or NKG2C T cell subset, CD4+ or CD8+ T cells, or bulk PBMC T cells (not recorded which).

The CDR3 region is CASSQGTGGIYGYTF. The gene calls are TRBV4-2 and TRBJ1-2; the D call from TCRdb, TRBD1, cannot be confirmed without DNA. CDR1 LGHNA and CDR2 YNFKEQ come from the germline V gene. This CDR3 has 15 amino acids.